What follows is one T cell receptor beta chain and its context. The antigen is unknown. This CDR3 comprises 16 residues. Losses at the gene ends were 3 bases for V and 5 bases for J; bases not matched to a gene: 8. In germline, CDR1 is SNHLY, CDR2 FYNNEI. CD45RO-negative CD8 cells positively selected for CCR7 made up the naive population, which excluded terminally differentiated effector memory CD45RA+ cells. The data derive from a study of shared clonotypes between healthy human individuals. Study overall: Three CD4 naive, three CD4 memory, two CD8 naive and one CD8 memory plate were used per donor.

The assay used deep level. The assay was immunoSEQ multiplex PCR, and TCRdb's table has in-frame clones only and misses some. In the table there are 2 million to 2.5 million clones, about 94% of which are singletons. General study results and limits: Limitation of the genetic and exposure-history diversity represented came from the few donors.

This chain joins TRBV2 and TRBJ2-1; 9 nucleotides match TRBD2. Sequencing input: naive CD8+ T cells sorted from blood. This sequence originates from a man younger than 35 in good health. The DNA of the CDR3 is TGTGCCAGCAGTGATTTGCTTAGCGGGAGAGACAATGAGCAGTTCTTC. Its protein is CASSDLLSGRDNEQFF.